A single sample gave rise to the 23 T cell receptor beta chains below, sequenced in a study of tumor and adjacent non-tumor tissue in lung cancer. The template was RNA from unsorted bulk tissue. The library came from three nested PCR rounds adapted from ARM-PCR protocols. MiXCR was run by TCRdb on the multiplex PCR reads, yielding one entry per CDR3 protein. The sample contains over 130,000 distinct CDR3 sequences, approximately 66% of which appear only once. The material sequenced was lung tumor tissue. The receptors come from a man in his sixties with small cell lung cancer.

This clonotype appeared once. V usage is TRBV4-2 and J usage is TRBJ2-1, with 8 positions matching TRBD2. CDR1 and CDR2 (germline): LGHNA, YNFKEQ. The CDR3 is 15 amino acids. In nucleotides, the CDR3 is TGTCTCAGCAGCCAAGACCCAGCGGGGGACAATGAGCAGTTCTTC. Amino acids: CLSSQDPAGDNEQFF.

The DNA for the CDR3 is TGTGCCAGCAGCCCCGGGACAGACTTCAACTATGGCTACACCTTC. Its protein is CASSPGTDFNYGYTF. The V and J genes are TRBV7-8 and TRBJ1-2, with 7 nucleotides matching TRBD1. CDR3 length: 15 amino acids. J gave up 2 bases and V 5 bases, and 8 bases lay outside the gene matches. Germline CDR1 and CDR2: SGHVS and FQNEAQ.

For this clonotype: One end of the junction varies from germline; a read error may be responsible. The chain has TRBV29-1 and TRBJ2-1; 11 nucleotides line up with TRBD1. Germline V gives CDR1 SQVTM, CDR2 ANQGSEA. The CDR3 totals 15 residues. In DNA, the CDR3 is TGCAGCGGAAATAAGGTGGACAGGGGGCTCCTTGAGCAGCTCTTC. Encoded protein: CSGNKVDRGLLEQLF.

A word on this clonotype: One end of the junction fails to match germline, which may point to a read error. J is TRBJ2-7 and V is TRBV6-1; D remains ambiguous. This CDR3 has 11 residues. The germline gives CDR1 MNHNS, CDR2 SASEGT. The DNA of the CDR3 is TGTGTCAGCAGTCTGAACTATGAGCAGTACTTC. Translating gives CVSSLNYEQYF.

This clonotype was detected only once. This may be a read error: a much more frequent sequence differs by one nucleotide. The chain recombines TRBV20-1 with TRBJ2-3, with D perhaps TRBD2 (6 bases). V lost 6 bases and J lost 3, with 16 bases in between. Germline loops: CDR1 DFQATT, CDR2 SNEGSKA (reference sequence). The CDR3 contains 14 residues. This CDR3 reads CSAMPGRRTDTQYF. The CDR3 nucleotides are TGCAGTGCGATGCCCGGGAGAAGGACAGATACGCAGTATTTT.

Note on this clonotype: The germline gene is not matched at one end of the junction; a read error may be the cause. J is TRBJ2-6 and V is TRBV11-3; D might be TRBD2 (5 bases). The CDR3 has 14 residues. The germline CDR1 and CDR2 sequences are SGHNT and YENEEA. The CDR3 sequence: CAISSRSGTNVLTF. The CDR3 bases are TGTGCCATCAGCTCACGCTCGGGGACCAACGTCCTGACTTTC.

This clonotype was counted only a few times. The genes are TRBV6-1 and TRBJ2-7; no clear D. Germline CDR1 is MNHNS and CDR2 is SASEGT. The CDR3 sequence is 13 residues long. Trimming pared 4 bases from V and 0 bases from J, leaving 7 bases between. The CDR3 loop reads CASSGGSSYEQYV. In DNA form, the CDR3 reads TGTGCCAGCAGTGGTGGGTCCTCCTACGAGCAGTACGTC.

This clonotype showed up just a few times. The chain uses TRBV29-1 and TRBJ2-7; 8 bases are a match to TRBD2. The CDR3 extends over 12 amino acids. J lost 5 bases, V lost 4 bases, and 4 bases had no gene match. CDR1 and CDR2 from the germline V gene are SQVTM and ANQGSEA. CDR3 DNA: TGCAGCGTTGGGGGACTAGATGACGAGCAGTACTTC. It translates to CSVGGLDDEQYF.

V is TRBV12-3 or TRBV12-4 and J is TRBJ1-5, with a tentative D call TRBD1 (5 bases). The CDR3 is 12 residues long. Deletions cut 10 bases from V and 4 bases from J, with 11 bases between. The CDR3 protein is CATRDGNQPQHF. DNA of the CDR3: TGTGCCACCAGGGACGGTAATCAGCCCCAGCATTTT.

This clonotype appeared a few times. Here the CDR3 reads CASSPGAGYTF. DNA of the CDR3: TGCGCCAGCAGCCCAGGGGCTGGCTACACCTTC. The chain links TRBV5-1 to TRBJ1-2; weak D call: TRBD1 (6 bases). CDR1 SGHRS and CDR2 YFSETQ come from the germline V gene. V dropped 4 bases and J dropped 7 bases, with 8 bases sitting between them. This CDR3 spans 11 amino acids.

This clonotype has only one observation. A much bigger clone sits one base away, suggesting this may be a read error. The genes are TRBV20-1 and TRBJ2-5; D is unresolved. Germline V gives CDR1 DFQATT, CDR2 SNEGSKA (reference sequence). The CDR3 loop spans 13 amino acids. Trimming removed 4 bases from V and 2 bases from J, with 11 bases in between. The DNA for the CDR3 is TGCAGTGCTAATACGCAAACGCAAGAGACCCAGTACTTC. Residues: CSANTQTQETQYF.

With respect to this clonotype: The junction does not match germline at one end; this may be a read error. The V call is TRBV5-6, the J call TRBJ1-5; 9 bases match TRBD1. This CDR3 comprises 15 residues. From germline, CDR1 is SGHDT and CDR2 YYEEEE. CDR3 loop: CTSSSTGGGHQPQHF. CDR3 DNA sequence: TGTACCAGCAGCTCCACAGGGGGCGGTCATCAGCCCCAGCATTTT.

The chain has TRBV6-1 and TRBJ1-2; TRBD1 agrees at 9 bases. The germline CDR1 and CDR2 sequences are MNHNS and SASEGT. The CDR3 has 11 amino acids. The CDR3 DNA reads as TGTACCGCAAGGACAGGGGAAGGCTACACCTTC. Translating it yields CTARTGEGYTF.

The table lists this clonotype with a count of one. Germline is not matched at one junction end, which may reflect a read error. The V call is TRBV4-2, the J call TRBJ2-7; tentatively, D is TRBD1 (8 bases). Germline CDR1 is LGHNA and CDR2 is YNFKEQ. This CDR3 contains 17 residues. The CDR3 bases are TGTGCCATCAGCCAAGAGTGGAACAGGGGGGGTTCCTACGAGCAGTACTTC. Amino acids: CAISQEWNRGGSYEQYF.

About this clonotype itself: Since the CDR3 does not end with the conserved phenylalanine or tryptophan, this likely comes from a read error. V and J are TRBV11-2 and TRBJ2-1; 7 nucleotides match TRBD2. Germline CDR1 is SGHAT and CDR2 is FQNNGV. With 9 bases clipped from V and 5 bases from J, the junction kept 10 bases outside the gene matches. CDR3 length: 14 amino acids. CDR3 region: CARALSGTDNEQFC. CDR3 in DNA: TGTGCCAGAGCCCTGAGCGGGACTGACAATGAGCAGTTCTGC.

Note on this clonotype: Germline is not matched at one junction end, which may reflect a read error. The V call is TRBV5-4, the J call TRBJ2-1; D gene unclear. This CDR3 is built from 16 residues. The germline V gene encodes CDR1 SGHNT and CDR2 YYREEE (reference sequence). The CDR3 DNA sequence: TGTGTCAGCAGCTCTGGCGTGAGGAGCTCCTACAATGAGCAGTTCTTC. Translated: CVSSSGVRSSYNEQFF.

This clonotype has ten or more counts. The chain recombines TRBV5-5 with TRBJ2-5; no firm D call. CDR3 length equals 16 residues. Trimming shortened V by 0 bases and J by 5 bases, and 17 bases separated the two germline ends. Germline CDR1 and CDR2: SGHKS and YYEKEE (reference sequence). For the CDR3, the DNA is TGTGCCAGCAGCTTGGGCCATTCAGGAGTCCCGGAGACCCAGTACTTC. Translation: CASSLGHSGVPETQYF.

This rearrangement joins TRBV11-2 to TRBJ2-5, with 13 bases fitting TRBD2. The CDR3 has 15 residues. Germline CDR1 reads SGHAT; CDR2 reads FQNNGV. The CDR3 is CTSRRLAGGVETQYF. The CDR3 region has the DNA TGTACTAGCAGGAGACTAGCGGGAGGCGTGGAGACCCAGTACTTC. Full variable domain (missing parts from reference TRBV11-2 and TRBJ2-5): EAGVAQSPRYKIIEKRQSVAFWCNPISGHATLYWYQQILGQGPKLLIQFQNNGVVDDSQLPKDRFSAERLKGVDSTLKIQPAKLEDSAVYLCTSRRLAGGVETQYFGPGTRLLVL.

V gene TRBV11-3 combines with J gene TRBJ2-7; TRBD2 agrees at 13 bases. Germline loops: CDR1 SGHNT, CDR2 YENEEA. The V gene end was trimmed by 5 bases and the J gene end by 5 bases; junction bases not matched to a gene: 9. This CDR3 is built from 16 residues. CDR3 region: CASSRTSGSSGDEQYF. The CDR3 DNA follows: TGTGCCAGCAGCAGGACTAGCGGGAGCAGTGGTGACGAGCAGTACTTC.

This clonotype was picked up a small number of times. The CDR3 region is CASSSSGVNYGYTF. The CDR3 DNA sequence: TGTGCCAGCAGTTCCTCAGGTGTTAACTATGGCTACACCTTC. V is TRBV28 and J is TRBJ1-2; D unclear. This CDR3 has 14 amino acids. Germline CDR1 and CDR2: MDHEN and SYDVKM. The ends were cut back, 4 bases at V and 1 base at J, with 10 bases in the middle.

A note on this clonotype: A much larger clone lies one base from this, so it may be a read error. This chain uses TRBV29-1 with TRBJ2-2, with 9 bases identical to TRBD1. Germline lookup yields CDR1 SQVTM and CDR2 ANQGSEA. There are 15 residues in the CDR3. V dropped 4 bases and J dropped 4; count of bases not matched to a gene: 7. For the CDR3, the DNA is TGCAGCGTTGGGGGAGGGACAGGGACCACCGGGGAGCTGTTTTTT. It specifies CSVGGGTGTTGELFF.

With respect to this clonotype: This may be a read error: a much more frequent sequence differs by one nucleotide. The CDR3 end shows no conserved phenylalanine or tryptophan, and so a read error is likely. The DNA is left out, because the CDR3 cannot be placed on it with certainty; the CDR3 is given as TCRdb lists it. The chain employs TRBV29-1 and TRBJ1-2. The CDR3 spans 9 amino acids, including both terminal residues. Looked up from germline, CDR1 is SQVTM and CDR2 is ANQGSEA. CDR3 residues: CSVEQAGTL.

This sequence joins TRBV28 and TRBJ2-7, with a possible D match to TRBD1 (5 bases). Germline values: CDR1 MDHEN, CDR2 SYDVKM. This CDR3 has 15 amino acids. Trimming took off 8 bases at V and 5 bases at J, with 22 bases between the two ends. This chain's CDR3 is CASVLIQVGFDEQYF. The CDR3 region has the DNA TGTGCCAGCGTTTTGATACAGGTCGGGTTCGACGAGCAGTACTTC. The variable domain in full, completed from reference TRBV28 and TRBJ2-7, reads DVKVTQSSRYLVKRTGEKVFLECVQDMDHENMFWYRQDPGLGLRLIYFSYDVKMKEKGDIPEGYSVSREKKERFSLILESASTNQTSMYLCASVLIQVGFDEQYFGPGTRLTVT.